A selection of T cell receptor beta chains follows, all from one sample in a study of early T cells in non-severe SARS-CoV-2 infection. Using its own MiXCR run on the 5' RACE reads, TCRdb lists one record per CDR3 protein. The profile covers under 70,000 distinct CDR3 sequences, with over 4.5% appearing a single time and 4.9% taken by the ten largest. What was sequenced was whole blood. These receptors were collected from an adult who was a healthcare worker with PCR-confirmed SARS-CoV-2 infection or an uninfected control (not recorded which). Both conserved end residues are part of each CDR3. The D gene is left open where the match is weak. Rows give clone size only sometimes, using once, few, many, or a class for an expanded clone.

V gene	clone size	J gene	D gene	CDR3 length	CDR3 DNA	CDR3 protein
TRBV6-1	many	TRBJ2-7	NA	15	TGTGCCAGCAGTGAAGCGGACGCCAGTTCCCACGAGCAGTACTTC	CASSEADASSHEQYF
TRBV9	many	TRBJ2-7	NA	14	TGTGCCAGCAGCGTAGGATTACAGAACTACGAGCAGTACTTC	CASSVGLQNYEQYF
TRBV28	many	TRBJ2-4	TRBD1	15	TGTGCCAGCAGCCCCTTCAGGACAGGGGAGAACATTCAGTACTTC	CASSPFRTGENIQYF
TRBV7-4	many	TRBJ1-6	NA	17	TGTGCCAGCAGCTTAGATGGGAGGTGCTTACTCAATTCACCCCTCCACTTT	CASSLDGRCLLNSPLHF
TRBV29-1	many	TRBJ2-5	NA	17	TGCAGCGCCTATGGACCGTCCGGGACAAGAATTCAAGAGACCCAGTACTTC	CSAYGPSGTRIQETQYF
TRBV19	many	TRBJ2-7	TRBD2	12	TGTGCCAGTCGTACTAGCGGGGGGAGGCAGTACTTC	CASRTSGGRQYF
TRBV7-9	many	TRBJ2-3	TRBD2	16	TGTGCCAGCAGCTGGACTACTAGCGGGAGCACAGATACGCAGTATTTT	CASSWTTSGSTDTQYF
TRBV7-2	many	TRBJ2-1	NA	14	TGTGCCAGCAGCTTAGCGGGAAGCTACAATGAGCAGTTCTTC	CASSLAGSYNEQFF
TRBV6-1	many	TRBJ1-1	NA	14	TGTGCCAGCAGTGTTGGAGGGTCGAACACTGAAGCTTTCTTT	CASSVGGSNTEAFF
TRBV19	many	TRBJ2-1	NA	12	TGTGCCAGTACGTGGTCTAACGGGGAGCGGTTCTTC	CASTWSNGERFF
TRBV19	NA	TRBJ2-3	TRBD2	15	TGTGCCAGTAGTGTCCTAGCGGGCCGCACAGATACGCAGTATTTT	CASSVLAGRTDTQYF
TRBV5-4	many	TRBJ2-1	TRBD2	15	TGTGCCAGCAGCTTGACTAGCGGGGGACTCAATGAGCAGTTCTTC	CASSLTSGGLNEQFF
TRBV4-2	many	TRBJ1-5	NA	13	TGTGCCAGCACCCTGGGACCCAATCAGCCCCAGCATTTT	CASTLGPNQPQHF
TRBV4-2	many	TRBJ2-1	NA	15	TGTGCCAGCAGCCAAGGACAAAGCTCCTACAATGAGCAGTTCTTC	CASSQGQSSYNEQFF
TRBV6-1	many	TRBJ2-7	NA	13	TGTGCCAGCAGTGCGACTACCAGATACGAGCAGTACTTC	CASSATTRYEQYF
TRBV3-1	NA	TRBJ2-3	NA	18	TGTGCCAGCAGTTCTTTAGTTGGGGGAAGCGGCGGCACAGATACGCAGTATTTT	CASSSLVGGSGGTDTQYF
TRBV7-9	few	TRBJ2-7	NA	14	TGTGCCAGCAGCTTACTACAAAGCTCCTACGAGCAGTACTTC	CASSLLQSSYEQYF
TRBV12-3/TRBV12-4	many	TRBJ1-5	TRBD1	15	TGTGCCAGCAGGGAACAGGGGGCTCTGGATCAGCCCCAGCATTTT	CASREQGALDQPQHF
TRBV3-1	many	TRBJ2-1	TRBD2	16	TGTGCCAGCAATCAGGCTAGCGGGAGGTTTTACAATGAGCAGTTCTTC	CASNQASGRFYNEQFF
TRBV5-5	few	TRBJ1-2	NA	13	TGTGCCAGCAGCGCCTCGGGTGACTATGGCTACACCTTC	CASSASGDYGYTF
TRBV20-1	many	TRBJ2-7	TRBD2	13	TGCAGTGCTAGACTTGCGGGAGATCGCGAGCAGTACTTC	CSARLAGDREQYF
TRBV19	NA	TRBJ2-1	NA	14	TGTGCCAGTAGTATAGAAGACGGAGGGAATGAGCAGTTCTTC	CASSIEDGGNEQFF
TRBV5-6	few	TRBJ2-6	NA	11	TGTGCCAGCAGCATCCCCAACGTCCTGACTTTC	CASSIPNVLTF
TRBV4-2	many	TRBJ2-7	NA	15	TGTGCCAGCAGCCAGATCCGGACGGGTAACTACGAGCAGTACTTC	CASSQIRTGNYEQYF
TRBV11-1	many	TRBJ1-1	NA	16	TGTGCCAGCAGCTTACTAGATTCCGGGCATGGTACTGAAGCTTTCTTT	CASSLLDSGHGTEAFF
TRBV20-1	many	TRBJ1-5	NA	13	TGCAGTGCTAGAGAAGCCCTAGATCAGCCCCAGCATTTT	CSAREALDQPQHF
TRBV29-1	many	TRBJ2-5	TRBD2	13	TGCAGCGTTTCGACTAGCGGCCAAGAGACCCAGTACTTC	CSVSTSGQETQYF
TRBV29-1	many	TRBJ2-3	NA	13	TGCAGCGTTGCGGAAACAGGCTCAGATACGCAGTATTTT	CSVAETGSDTQYF
TRBV7-9	few	TRBJ1-1	TRBD1	14	TGTGCCAGCTCCCGGACAGGGCGGAACACTGAAGCTTTCTTT	CASSRTGRNTEAFF
TRBV20-1	many	TRBJ2-1	NA	10	TGCAGTGCTGCCTACAATGAGCAGTTCTTC	CSAAYNEQFF
TRBV29-1	many	TRBJ2-3	NA	11	TGCAGCGTGTATAGCGCAGATACGCAGTATTTT	CSVYSADTQYF
TRBV7-3	many	TRBJ1-1	NA	16	TGTGCCAGCAGCCGACAGCCAGGAGCGCTAAACACTGAAGCTTTCTTT	CASSRQPGALNTEAFF
TRBV6-5	once	TRBJ1-1	NA	16	TGTGCCAGCAGTTACTCGAGCGGGGGCGCGGGAACTGAAGCTTTCTTT	CASSYSSGGAGTEAFF
TRBV30	many	TRBJ2-2	TRBD1	13	TGTGCCTGGAGTTCAGGGGGCTCCGGGGAGCTGTTTTTT	CAWSSGGSGELFF
TRBV4-3	many	TRBJ2-7	NA	15	TGCGCCAGCAGCCAAGATTTATTAGAGGGTTCCGAGCAGTACTTC	CASSQDLLEGSEQYF
TRBV9	many	TRBJ2-4	NA	16	TGTGCCAGCAGCGTAGGGCTGGGGGGTCCCAAAAACATTCAGTACTTC	CASSVGLGGPKNIQYF
TRBV28	few	TRBJ2-3	NA	14	TGTGCCAGCACCCCAGGTACTAGCACAGATACGCAGTATTTT	CASTPGTSTDTQYF
TRBV27	NA	TRBJ2-7	TRBD2	14	TGTGCCAGCAGTTCGGGACTAGAGGCCTACGAGCAGTACTTC	CASSSGLEAYEQYF
TRBV20-1	many	TRBJ2-3	NA	15	TGCAGTGCTGAGGGGGTATCGTCTTACGCAGATACGCAGTATTTT	CSAEGVSSYADTQYF
TRBV30	many	TRBJ1-4	NA	15	TGTGCCTGGAGTGCTCCGGGGACAATCATTGAAAAACTGTTTTTT	CAWSAPGTIIEKLFF
TRBV2	few	TRBJ2-6	NA	16	TGTGCCAGCAGGTTTTTCCCCCACTCTGGGGCCAACGTCCTGACTTTC	CASRFFPHSGANVLTF
TRBV7-3	many	TRBJ2-1	NA	14	TGTGCCAGCAGCCCTGCCACGGGACAAAATGAGCAGTTCTTC	CASSPATGQNEQFF
TRBV7-6	many	TRBJ2-3	NA	13	TGTGCCAGCAGCCGCGGACTGCTTAATACGCAGTATTTT	CASSRGLLNTQYF
TRBV20-1	many	TRBJ2-7	TRBD1	14	TGCAGTGCTAGTAAACGGACAGGTACCTACGAGCAGTACTTC	CSASKRTGTYEQYF
TRBV20-1	many	TRBJ2-3	TRBD2	15	TGCAGTGCTAGAGATACTAGCGGGATGACAGATACGCAGTATTTT	CSARDTSGMTDTQYF
TRBV6-1	many	TRBJ1-2	TRBD1	14	TGTGCCAGCAGGAGGGGACAGAGTAACTATGGCTACACCTTC	CASRRGQSNYGYTF
TRBV11-2	few	TRBJ2-2	NA	12	TGTGCCGGGGGGAAGCGGGCAGAGGAGCTGTTTTTT	CAGGKRAEELFF
TRBV5-1	many	TRBJ2-5	NA	13	TGCGCCAGCAGCCTACTATATGGTGAGACCCAGTACTTC	CASSLLYGETQYF
TRBV3-1	many	TRBJ1-3	NA	15	TGTGCCAGCAGCCAAGCTCCGAACTCTGGAAACACCATATATTTT	CASSQAPNSGNTIYF
TRBV29-1	many	TRBJ2-3	TRBD2	18	TGCAGCGTTGAAGATTTGGTAGCGGGGGGTAGATACACAGATACGCAGTATTTT	CSVEDLVAGGRYTDTQYF
TRBV20-1	few	TRBJ1-3	TRBD1	13	TGCAGTGGGACAGGGGACTCTGGAAACACCATATATTTT	CSGTGDSGNTIYF
TRBV5-1	few	TRBJ2-3	NA	14	TGCGCCAGCAGCTTGGATCCTCGCACAGATACGCAGTATTTT	CASSLDPRTDTQYF
TRBV3-1	many	TRBJ2-4	TRBD1	16	TGTGCCAGCAGCCATTTCTCGAGGGACAGGACTAACATTCAGTACTTC	CASSHFSRDRTNIQYF
TRBV19	few	TRBJ1-1	NA	14	TGTGCCAGTAGTTACGACGTTATGAACACTGAAGCTTTCTTT	CASSYDVMNTEAFF
TRBV29-1	many	TRBJ2-7	NA	14	TGCAGCGTGCACACAGAAACCAGCTCCTACGAGCAGTACTTC	CSVHTETSSYEQYF
TRBV18	NA	TRBJ2-7	NA	16	TGTGCCAGCTCACCAACCGGGATAATGTCCTCCTACGAGCAGTACTTC	CASSPTGIMSSYEQYF
TRBV12-3/TRBV12-4	few	TRBJ1-1	NA	11	TGTGCCAGCAGTCACGAATCATCGGCTTTCTTT	CASSHESSAFF
TRBV11-2	few	TRBJ2-2	NA	12	TGTGCCAGCTTCTCCCTCACCGGGGAGCTGTTTTTT	CASFSLTGELFF
TRBV7-3	few	TRBJ2-3	TRBD2	16	TGTGCCAGCAGCCCCCAGCGGGGCACTAGCACAGATACGCAGTATTTT	CASSPQRGTSTDTQYF
TRBV6-2/TRBV6-3	NA	TRBJ2-1	TRBD2	15	TGTGCCAGCAGGATACTAGCGGGGCCCTACAATGAGCAGTTCTTC	CASRILAGPYNEQFF